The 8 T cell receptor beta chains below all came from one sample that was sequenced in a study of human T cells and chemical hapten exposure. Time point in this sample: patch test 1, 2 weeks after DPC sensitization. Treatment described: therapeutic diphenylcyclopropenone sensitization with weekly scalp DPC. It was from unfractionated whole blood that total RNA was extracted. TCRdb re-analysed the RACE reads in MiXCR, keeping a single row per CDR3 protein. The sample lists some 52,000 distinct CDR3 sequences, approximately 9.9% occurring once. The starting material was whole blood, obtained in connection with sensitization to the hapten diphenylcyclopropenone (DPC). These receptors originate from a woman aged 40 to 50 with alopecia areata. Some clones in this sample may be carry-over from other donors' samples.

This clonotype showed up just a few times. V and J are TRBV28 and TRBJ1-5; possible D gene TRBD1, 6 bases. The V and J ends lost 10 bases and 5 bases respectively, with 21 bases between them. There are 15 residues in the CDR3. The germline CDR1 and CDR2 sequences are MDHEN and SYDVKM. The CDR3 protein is CATTPDSWGDQPQHF. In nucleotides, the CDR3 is TGTGCCACCACCCCGGACAGTTGGGGGGATCAGCCCCAGCATTTT.

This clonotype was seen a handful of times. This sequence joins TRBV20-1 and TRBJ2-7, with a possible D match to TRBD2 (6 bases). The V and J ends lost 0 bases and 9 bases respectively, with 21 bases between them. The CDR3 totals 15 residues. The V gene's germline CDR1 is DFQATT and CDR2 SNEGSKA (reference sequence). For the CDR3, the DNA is TGCAGTGCTAGAGATATGACTCGCAGGCAGGGAGGGCAGTACTTC. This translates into CSARDMTRRQGGQYF.

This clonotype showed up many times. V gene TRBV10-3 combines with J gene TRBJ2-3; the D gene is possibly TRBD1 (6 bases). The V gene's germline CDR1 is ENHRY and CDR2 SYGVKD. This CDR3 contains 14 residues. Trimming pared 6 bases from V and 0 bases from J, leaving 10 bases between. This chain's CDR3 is CAIRGHSSTDTQYF. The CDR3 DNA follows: TGTGCCATCAGGGGACACTCTAGCACAGATACGCAGTATTTT.

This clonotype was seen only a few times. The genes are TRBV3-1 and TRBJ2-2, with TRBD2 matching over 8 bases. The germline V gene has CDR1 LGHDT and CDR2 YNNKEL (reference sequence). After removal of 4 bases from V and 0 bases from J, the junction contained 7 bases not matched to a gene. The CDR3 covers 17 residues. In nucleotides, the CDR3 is TGTGCCAGCAGCCTAAGAGGAGCGGGAGCGAACACCGGGGAGCTGTTTTTT. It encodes CASSLRGAGANTGELFF.

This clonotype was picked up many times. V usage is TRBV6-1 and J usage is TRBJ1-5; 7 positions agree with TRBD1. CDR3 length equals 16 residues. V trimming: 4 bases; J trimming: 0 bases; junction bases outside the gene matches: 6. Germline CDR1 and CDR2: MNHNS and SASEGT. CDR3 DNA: TGTGCCAGCAGTGTCCCGACAGGGAATAGCAATCAGCCCCAGCATTTT. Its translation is CASSVPTGNSNQPQHF.

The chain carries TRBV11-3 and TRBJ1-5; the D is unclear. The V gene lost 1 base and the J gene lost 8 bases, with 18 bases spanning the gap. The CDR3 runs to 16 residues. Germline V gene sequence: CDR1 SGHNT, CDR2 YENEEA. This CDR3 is CASSLVSLETSEPQHF. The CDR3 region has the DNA TGTGCCAGCAGCTTAGTAAGCCTTGAGACGTCGGAGCCCCAGCATTTT.

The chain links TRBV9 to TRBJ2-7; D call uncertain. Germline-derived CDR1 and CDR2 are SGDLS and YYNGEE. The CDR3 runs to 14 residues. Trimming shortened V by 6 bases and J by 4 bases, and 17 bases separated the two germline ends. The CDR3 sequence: CASTSGSYPYEQYF. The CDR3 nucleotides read TGTGCCAGCACGTCGGGCTCTTATCCTTACGAGCAGTACTTC.

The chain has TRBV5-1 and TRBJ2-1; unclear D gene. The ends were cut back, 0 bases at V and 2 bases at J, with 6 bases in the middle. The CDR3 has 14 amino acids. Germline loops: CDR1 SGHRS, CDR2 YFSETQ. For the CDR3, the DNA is TGCGCCAGCAGCTTGGAGTCAGCCTACAATGAGCAGTTCTTC. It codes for CASSLESAYNEQFF.